These T cell receptor beta chains were read from a single sample in a study of T-cell reconstitution after alpha-beta-depleted transplantation in children. TCRdb re-analysed the PCR reads in MiXCR, keeping a single row per CDR3 protein. The repertoire consists of fewer than 700,000 distinct CDR3 sequences, with more than 20% occurring once and the leading ten covering 11% to 15%. This specimen consisted of PBMCs, mostly from graft donor cells, obtained 360 days after TCRalphabeta/CD19-depleted stem cell transplant. The receptors were sampled from a boy under two years old who had a stem cell transplant for acute myeloid leukemia, so the T cells may come from the graft donor. Each CDR3 is given with its conserved first and last residue.

j_call | v_call | cdr3_aa
TRBJ2-2 | TRBV20-1 | CSAREFLQGSTGELFF
TRBJ2-3 | TRBV5-1 | CASSPRGGITDTQYF
TRBJ2-1 | TRBV7-6 | CASSLAHNAPGLETNGNEQFF
TRBJ1-2 | TRBV20-1 | CSASALQGVPNYGYTF
TRBJ1-4 | TRBV4-3 | CASSPPLGVATNEKLFF
TRBJ2-3 | TRBV7-6 | CASSKYSGATDTQYF
TRBJ2-3 | TRBV12-3/TRBV12-4 | CASSRWRGNTDTQYF
TRBJ2-1 | TRBV4-1 | CASSQDSLRYNEQFF
TRBJ2-7 | TRBV6-2/TRBV6-3 | CASRESGGFSYEQYF
TRBJ2-1 | TRBV6-1 | CASSQRTLHNEQFF
TRBJ2-5 | TRBV5-1 | CASSLGLAVILGGETQYF
TRBJ1-5 | TRBV20-1 | CSACRDRGRCLSNQPQHF
TRBJ2-7 | TRBV7-2 | CASTFTTGDYEQYF
TRBJ2-7 | TRBV6-6 | CASRTTGWREQYF
TRBJ2-1 | TRBV4-3 | CASSHAGGGQFF
TRBJ2-3 | TRBV25-1 | CASSDEGPTDTQYF
TRBJ1-4 | TRBV5-1 | CASSRGPATNEKLFF
TRBJ2-2 | TRBV7-6 | CASSLDVIRKNTGELFF
TRBJ2-5 | TRBV28 | CASSLGAGVGWQETQYF
TRBJ1-2 | TRBV20-1 | CSARDSEGSYGYTF
TRBJ2-1 | TRBV20-1 | CSAGGTGGNNEQFF
TRBJ2-2 | TRBV2 | CASNSGQGGTGELFF
TRBJ2-1 | TRBV3-1 | CASSAREIEQFF
TRBJ2-5 | TRBV6-2/TRBV6-3 | CASSSWGTGDVAAQEETQYF
TRBJ2-7 | TRBV14 | CASSHRLSGGPYEQYF
TRBJ2-5 | TRBV12-3/TRBV12-4 | CASSPSRLQETQYF
TRBJ1-5 | TRBV20-1 | CSARALGVATNQPQHF